This T cell receptor beta chain is drawn from a study of shared clonotypes between healthy human individuals. Broader study findings: Owing to a small donor count, the genetic and exposure-history diversity represented was limited. Between several donors, naive CD4 clonotypes were shared at a level of approximately 5%.

Each sample came from a Caucasian adult donor living in Nashville, Tennessee. CDR1 and CDR2 from the germline V gene are SGHAT and FQNNGV. V lost 5 bases to trimming and J lost 1 base, with 12 bases between them. The CDR3 length is 14 residues. With respect to this clone: The target antigen is unknown.

Assay runs were performed at deep level. Data came from immunoSEQ multiplex PCR; TCRdb stores just in-frame clones and leaves some out. This table has 2 million to 2.5 million clones, 90% to 95% appearing once. The sample taken for sequencing was naive CD4+ T cells from PBMCs. Subset given: CD45RA+ positively selected. The sequence was obtained from a man between 18 and 35 years old in good health. Some clones in this sample may be carry-over from other donors' samples. This sequence joins TRBV11-2 and TRBJ2-7; D might be TRBD1 or TRBD2, each matching 5 bases. The CDR3 DNA reads TGTGCCAGCAGCCGGGTATGGGGGTCCTACGAGCAGTACTTC. It encodes CASSRVWGSYEQYF.